These 29 T cell receptor beta chains share one sample of origin, sequenced in a study of blood T cell repertoires in COVID-19 (dated by TCRdb to about 2020). Libraries came from the immunoSEQ multiplex PCR assay. The source is immuneACCESS, and TCRdb retained only in-frame sequences with V and J called. Part of the clones is not carried over; for the studies checked, unresolved V genes explain less than half of this, and the remainder is unexplained. Recorded for this sample are about 68,000 clones; nearly 90% of them occurred a single time. Roughly 3.6% of the sample is held by the ten biggest clonotypes. The sequenced sample consisted of peripheral blood. The receptor set was obtained from a woman in her 50s with COVID-19, enrolled during active disease.

This clone came up once. The junction shows a germline mismatch at one end, possibly a read error. This chain links TRBV4-1 with TRBJ2-7; 8 nucleotides align to TRBD1. This CDR3 contains 15 residues. Germline CDR1 reads MGHRA; CDR2 reads YSYEKL. CDR3: CASSAPGQGEYGQYF. In DNA, the CDR3 is TGCGCCAGCAGCGCCCCCGGACAGGGAGAGTACGGGCAGTACTTC.

The chain joins TRBV4-1 to TRBJ2-2; no clear D gene. The V gene lost 2 bases and the J gene lost 0 bases, with 7 bases spanning the gap. The CDR3 extends over 15 amino acids. From germline, CDR1 is MGHRA and CDR2 YSYEKL. This chain's CDR3 is CASSQTPTNTGELFF. The DNA for the CDR3 is TGCGCCAGCAGCCAAACACCCACGAACACCGGGGAGCTGTTTTTT.

This chain connects TRBV6-5 to TRBJ2-7; TRBD2 matches 11 bases. CDR1 and CDR2 from the germline V gene are MNHEY and SVGAGI. The CDR3 extends over 14 amino acids. V shed 5 bases and J 2 bases; nucleotides not matched to a gene: 2. The CDR3 sequence is CASSRTSGPYEQYF. The CDR3 bases are TGTGCCAGCAGTCGGACTAGCGGGCCCTACGAGCAGTACTTC.

The gene calls are TRBV4-2 and TRBJ2-3; TRBD2 is a possible D gene (5 bases). Germline CDR1 and CDR2: LGHNA and YNFKEQ. This CDR3 has 18 residues. Trimming cost V 0 bases and J 1 base, with 17 bases left between them. CDR3 in amino acids: CASSQDEGRARGTDTQYF. The CDR3 region has the DNA TGTGCCAGCAGCCAAGATGAGGGCCGGGCCCGGGGCACAGATACGCAGTATTTT.

A few counts support this clone. The genes are TRBV6-6 and TRBJ1-2; 12 bases line up with TRBD1. V was clipped by 1 base and J by 8 bases; unmatched bases: 5. The CDR3 covers 15 residues. CDR1 and CDR2 from the germline V gene are MNHNY and SVGAGI (reference sequence). The CDR3 region is CASSYWGQGAEGYTF. CDR3 DNA: TGTGCCAGCAGTTACTGGGGACAGGGGGCGGAGGGCTACACCTTC.

This clone appeared once. This chain links TRBV6-5 with TRBJ2-4, with D possibly matching TRBD2 (6 bases). The V gene lost 4 bases and the J gene lost 6 bases, with 19 bases spanning the gap. This CDR3 contains 16 residues. CDR1 is MNHEY and CDR2 is SVGAGI in the germline V gene. The CDR3 protein is CASSSLGSGLANIQYF. DNA for the CDR3: TGTGCCAGCAGTTCCCTGGGCAGCGGGCTGGCAAACATTCAGTACTTC.

The rearrangement joins TRBV15 to TRBJ2-2; D call uncertain. Looked up from germline, CDR1 is LNHNV and CDR2 is YYDKDF (reference sequence). The CDR3 consists of 13 residues. Trimming left V 1 base short and J 6 bases short, with 6 bases between. CDR3 nucleotides: TGTGCCACCAGCAGAGTCCCCGCCGGGGAGCTGTTTTTT. Translated, it gives CATSRVPAGELFF. Filled out from reference TRBV15 and TRBJ2-2, the complete variable domain reads DAMVIQNPRYQVTQFGKPVTLSCSQTLNHNVMYWYQQKSSQAPKLLFHYYDKDFNNEADTPDNFQSRRPNTSFCFLDIRSPGLGDTAMYLCATSRVPAGELFFGEGSRLTVL.

The gene calls are TRBV3-1 (or the pseudogene TRBV3-2) and TRBJ2-2; 13 nucleotides agree with TRBD2. Looked up from germline, CDR1 is LGHDT and CDR2 is YNNKEL (reference sequence). The V segment lost 5 bases and the J segment 2 bases; nucleotides outside the gene matches: 5. The CDR3 runs 17 residues. CDR3: CASSARTSGSNTGELFF. CDR3 bases: TGTGCCAGCAGCGCCCGGACTAGCGGGAGTAACACCGGGGAGCTGTTTTTT.

The chain carries TRBV7-2 and TRBJ2-3; the match to TRBD2 covers 15 bases. The germline gives CDR1 SGHTA, CDR2 FQGNSA. The CDR3 spans 17 residues. V was clipped by 5 bases and J by 4 bases; unmatched bases: 7. The CDR3 reads CASSGGTSGRPADTQYF. In DNA form, the CDR3 reads TGTGCCAGCAGCGGAGGGACTAGCGGGAGGCCCGCAGATACGCAGTATTTT.

This clone was seen once. V and J are TRBV11-3 and TRBJ2-4; the match to TRBD2 covers 9 bases. From germline, CDR1 is SGHNT and CDR2 YENEEA. This CDR3 is 18 amino acids long. V gave up 5 bases and J gave up 2 bases; unmatched junction bases: 13. In DNA form, the CDR3 reads TGTGCCAGCAGCCCGGAGGCCCCCCTAGCGGGAACCAAAAACATTCAGTACTTC. This codes for CASSPEAPLAGTKNIQYF.

This chain joins TRBV28 and TRBJ1-2, with D perhaps matching TRBD1 (5 bases). The CDR3 extends over 16 amino acids. With 6 bases removed from V and 3 bases from J, the gap between germline ends came to 20 bases. Per the germline V gene, CDR1 is MDHEN and CDR2 is SYDVKM. Here the CDR3 DNA reads TGTGCCAGCAGCCGCTCAGGGTTAGGTGGGGACTATGGCTACACCTTC. Its translation: CASSRSGLGGDYGYTF.

The V gene is TRBV4-1, the J gene TRBJ1-5, with 12 nucleotides matching TRBD1. The CDR3 is 18 amino acids. Germline loops: CDR1 MGHRA, CDR2 YSYEKL. V lost 2 bases and J lost 3; bases outside the gene matches: 8. Here the CDR3 DNA reads TGCGCCAGCAGCCAACCCGGGACAGGGGGCATCTTCAATCAGCCCCAGCATTTT. As protein: CASSQPGTGGIFNQPQHF.

The CDR3 DNA reads TGTGCCAGCATGTCGACAGTACTCTACGAGCAGTACTTC. This translates into CASMSTVLYEQYF. The chain uses TRBV28 and TRBJ2-7; TRBD1 might be the D (5 bases). Looked up from germline, CDR1 is MDHEN and CDR2 is SYDVKM. This CDR3 is built from 13 residues. V was pared by 7 bases and J by 3 bases, with 13 bases between.

V is TRBV7-2 and J is TRBJ2-1; TRBD2 might be the D (6 bases). Germline V gene data show CDR1 as SGHTA and CDR2 as FQGNSA. V was shortened by 4 bases and J by 6 bases, with 10 bases between the two germline ends. There are 13 residues in the CDR3. CDR3 loop: CASSSLALNEQFF. In nucleotides, the CDR3 is TGTGCCAGCAGCTCACTAGCTCTCAATGAGCAGTTCTTC.

This clone was detected only a few times. The gene calls are TRBV10-3 and TRBJ1-6; 8 positions match TRBD1. V shed 4 bases and J 7 bases; nucleotides not matched to a gene: 3. This CDR3 contains 14 residues. CDR1 is ENHRY, CDR2 SYGVKD, per germline. CDR3 sequence: CAISGRTGNSPLHF. CDR3 nucleotides: TGTGCCATCAGTGGAAGGACAGGGAATTCACCCCTCCACTTT.

The V gene is TRBV10-3, the J gene TRBJ2-7; 8 bases are shared with TRBD1. After removal of 5 bases from V and 2 bases from J, the junction contained 2 bases not matched to a gene. The CDR3 is made up of 13 amino acids. CDR1 and CDR2 (germline): ENHRY, SYGVKD. The CDR3 loop reads CAISTGGTYEQYF. The CDR3 DNA sequence: TGTGCCATCAGTACAGGGGGGACCTACGAGCAGTACTTC.

The V gene is TRBV28, the J gene TRBJ2-5, with 7 positions matching TRBD1. Germline V lookup: CDR1 MDHEN, CDR2 SYDVKM. The CDR3 covers 16 residues. The V and J ends lost 3 bases and 5 bases, in that order; junction bases with no gene match: 12. The CDR3: CASSLIGTGAEETQYF. The CDR3 DNA reads as TGTGCCAGCAGTTTGATCGGTACAGGGGCGGAGGAGACCCAGTACTTC.

This chain joins TRBV30 and TRBJ1-1; D ambiguous. Germline-derived CDR1 and CDR2 are GTSNPN and SVGIG (reference sequence). CDR3 length: 12 residues. The ends were cut back, 7 bases at V and 0 bases at J, with 9 bases in the middle. The CDR3, as DNA: TGTGCCTCCAGACTTGTGAACACTGAAGCTTTCTTT. Its translation is CASRLVNTEAFF.

This sequence joins TRBV19 and TRBJ2-7; 9 bases agree with TRBD1. CDR3 length: 14 residues. The germline CDR1 and CDR2 sequences are LNHDA and SQIVND (reference sequence). V was clipped by 4 bases and J by 5 bases; unmatched bases: 6. Here the CDR3 reads CASSTRDRVDEQYF. In nucleotides, the CDR3 is TGTGCCAGTAGTACCCGGGACAGGGTCGACGAGCAGTACTTC.

The gene calls are TRBV9 and TRBJ2-7, with 16 bases fitting TRBD2. The CDR3 consists of 21 residues. Trimming cost V 1 base and J 2 bases; bases outside gene matches: 15. Germline CDR1 is SGDLS and CDR2 is YYNGEE. CDR3 DNA sequence: TGTGCCAGCAGCGTACTCGGGACTAGCGGGAGGGTGGGCCTCTTTACCTACGAGCAGTACTTC. Protein: CASSVLGTSGRVGLFTYEQYF.

Only one count was recorded for this clone. The gene calls are TRBV28 and TRBJ2-2, with TRBD1 as a possible D gene (6 bases). The CDR3 covers 16 residues. The germline V and J ends were trimmed by 4 bases and 7 bases, with 19 bases remaining between them. Per germline, CDR1 MDHEN and CDR2 SYDVKM. The CDR3: CASSSPGEGGIGELFF. CDR3 DNA sequence: TGTGCCAGCAGTTCCCCAGGGGAAGGGGGAATCGGGGAGCTGTTTTTT.

The V and J genes are TRBV6-1 and TRBJ2-3; 7 bases match TRBD1. CDR1 MNHNS and CDR2 SASEGT come from the germline V gene. V lost 3 bases, J lost 3 bases, and 6 bases stayed unmatched. This CDR3 contains 15 residues. The CDR3 DNA is TGTGCCAGCAGTGATCCCGACAGGGTGACAGATACGCAGTATTTT. It is translated as CASSDPDRVTDTQYF.

Notes on this clone: Mismatch with germline at one junction end may stem from a read error. The V gene is TRBV5-1, the J gene TRBJ1-2; D perhaps matches TRBD1 (5 bases). Germline values: CDR1 SGHRS, CDR2 YFSETQ. This CDR3 is built from 14 residues. CDR3: CASSLGTPSTLGHF. CDR3 DNA: TGCGCCAGCAGCTTGGGGACACCGTCCACCCTTGGCCACTTC.

CDR3 sequence reads: CSVQGAYEQFF. In DNA, the CDR3 is TGCAGCGTCCAGGGGGCCTATGAGCAGTTCTTC. The V gene is TRBV29-1, the J gene TRBJ2-1; the match to TRBD1 covers 8 bases. The CDR3 runs to 11 residues. The germline CDR1 and CDR2 sequences are SQVTM and ANQGSEA. V lost 6 bases, J lost 8 bases, and 3 bases stayed unmatched.

The V and J genes are TRBV7-9 and TRBJ2-1; 8 bases are shared with TRBD1. The CDR3 contains 15 residues. Germline CDR1 is SEHNR and CDR2 is FQNEAQ (reference sequence). The trim removed 4 bases at V and 2 bases at J, leaving 4 bases unmatched. The CDR3 protein is CASSSRDRPYNEQFF. For the CDR3, the DNA is TGTGCCAGCAGCTCCCGGGACAGGCCCTACAATGAGCAGTTCTTC.

This clone appeared a single time. V gene TRBV28 combines with J gene TRBJ1-1; D ambiguous. Germline V gene data show CDR1 as MDHEN and CDR2 as SYDVKM. Trimming left V 6 bases short and J 11 bases short, with 19 bases between. This CDR3 contains 13 residues. The CDR3 coding sequence is TGTGCCAGCAGCCGAGAGAGCGGGCGCCGGGCTTTCTTT. This translates into CASSRESGRRAFF.

The rearrangement joins TRBV7-2 to TRBJ2-5; D is uncertain. CDR1 is SGHTA and CDR2 is FQGNSA in the germline V gene. The V gene lost 1 base and the J gene lost 0 bases, with 9 bases spanning the gap. This CDR3 comprises 15 residues. CDR3 coding DNA: TGTGCCAGCAGCTTAGGCTCACGGTACCAAGAGACCCAGTACTTC. This translates into CASSLGSRYQETQYF.

The rearrangement uses TRBV3-1 (or the pseudogene TRBV3-2) and TRBJ2-7, with 8 bases identical to TRBD2. The CDR3 length is 16 residues. The J segment lost 2 bases and the V segment lost 1 base, leaving 7 bases of the junction unmatched. Germline V gives CDR1 LGHDT, CDR2 YNNKEL (reference sequence). The CDR3 DNA reads TGTGCCAGCAGCCAAGGAAGGCTAGCGGGCCCCTACGAGCAGTACTTC. It yields the protein CASSQGRLAGPYEQYF.

The chain combines TRBV27 with TRBJ1-2; D gene unclear. V was pared by 5 bases and J by 7 bases, with 17 bases between. The CDR3 contains 14 residues. In germline, CDR1 is MNHEY, CDR2 SMNVEV (reference sequence). The CDR3 sequence: CASSTLGGVSGYTF. Here the CDR3 DNA reads TGTGCCAGCAGTACGTTGGGCGGGGTGAGTGGCTACACCTTC.